This T cell receptor beta chain is from a study of blood T cell repertoires in COVID-19. V was clipped by 7 bases and J by 0 bases, with 19 bases between them. Germline V CDR1 and CDR2: LNHDA, SQIVND (reference sequence). The CDR3 has 17 residues. Recovery meant two consecutive negative NP/OP PCR tests, professional clearance, or resolved symptoms. Assay used: immunoSEQ multiplex PCR; TCRdb lists only in-frame clones, some missing. The table includes around 150,000 clones, 70% to 90% detected once. This clone appeared once. This TCR was sampled from a woman in her forties or fifties who had recovered from COVID-19. Sequences were obtained from PBMCs or T cells enriched from blood (not recorded which). The chain couples TRBV19 to TRBJ1-5; D perhaps matches TRBD1 (6 bases). The CDR3 coding sequence is TGTGCCAGTATTCCTACAGGGCGGGGGTATAGCAATCAGCCCCAGCATTTT. Translating it yields CASIPTGRGYSNQPQHF.